The entry below describes one T cell receptor (beta chain). Its antigen is unknown. Per-base quality was not reported, and no clone a single base away is much larger than it. TCR CDR3 regions were amplified from genomic DNA by multiplex PCR using the deep immunoSEQ assay. For each cell subset, the extracted genomic DNA was distributed evenly across all wells of several immunoSEQ 96-well plates, and each plate served as one replicate. Each replicate PCR for sorted subsets received around 0.2 ug genomic DNA, equal to about 30,000 T cell genomes. The purified libraries were quantified using a Qubit 3.0 fluorometer, sized with a Bioanalyzer 2100, and then quantified again using the KAPA Library Quantification kit. Every immunoSEQ 96-well plate was sequenced on a separate single-read 150-cycle Illumina NextSeq 550 flow cell. The study's own analysis went as follows. The immunoSEQ output contained only junctional sequences without quality scores, so filtering could not match that applied to full-length reads. Sequences were annotated with PyIR, a Python wrapper for IgBLAST v1.9, using IMGT germline references to assign V/J genes and CDR3. Any read was removed if the V/J assignment was weak (E-value above 1e-6), the CDR3 was missing, or the read contained stop codons, out-of-frame junctions, or ambiguous translated residues. V3J clonotypes were defined as sequences sharing the same inferred V gene, J gene, and CDR3 amino acid sequence. Percentage overlap between repertoires was calculated by dividing the number of shared unique clonotypes by the size of the smaller repertoire. Three approaches were used to assess repertoire richness: RTK rarefaction, the Chao1 estimator, and Recon v2.1 estimates of unobserved clonotypes. Generation probabilities for all TCRbeta clonotypes obtained by the gDNA method from several donors were computed using OLGA. Drawn from immuneACCESS, this table holds only the in-frame rearrangements with V and J called that TCRdb kept. Clones are partly lost; checked studies trace under half to an unresolved V gene and leave the rest unexplained. That table supplies the V and J calls and clone size; D and trimming were determined from the DNA. The table for this sample lists around 720,000 clones; roughly 72% of them were counted only once. Under 2% of the sample goes to the ten largest clones.

Donors were healthy HIV-negative adults with no recently reported acute infections or vaccinations. All donors were Caucasian adults living in Nashville, Tennessee, USA. CD4+ T cells were enriched through magnetic negative selection, after which naive cells were positively selected on CD45RA and the remaining negative fraction served as the memory subset. After blood collection by leukapheresis, PBMCs were isolated using Ficoll-Histopaque density gradient centrifugation and then cryopreserved in the vapor phase of liquid nitrogen. Analytical flow cytometry was used to check the purity and quantity of every magnetically sorted T cell population. From each sorted fraction, genomic DNA was isolated and quantified by UV absorbance on a Nanodrop 2000c. This entry belongs to a study of shared clonotypes between healthy human individuals (dated by TCRdb to the early 2020s). General notes on the study: The cohort comprised two women and three men aged 18 to 49 years. For each donor, CD4 naive and CD4 memory were each run on three plates, CD8 naive on two plates, and CD8 memory on one plate. Blood TCR repertoires of about five healthy adults were deeply sequenced to estimate repertoire size and the extent of clonotype sharing between individuals. Libraries were prepared and TCR repertoires were sequenced by different laboratories using diverse techniques, in order to increase sequencing depth and limit assay-specific biases. Leukapheresis yielded between about 0.94 and 9.5 billion PBMCs per donor. The investigation overall reported the following: Naive subsets generally had larger estimated clonotype richness than memory subsets. Sharing across a few donors was observed for around 5% of naive CD4, less than 4% of naive CD8, 2% to 2.5% of memory CD4, and about 0.4% of memory CD8 clonotypes. Rarefaction of sorted-subset datasets indicated incomplete sequencing despite the large sequencing depth. Because the study included a small number of donors, the genetic and exposure-history diversity represented was limited. Compared with non-shared clonotypes, the clonotypes found in all four sorted-subset donors had higher generation probabilities. Sampling was limited to blood, and TCR repertoires in tissue likely differ from TCR repertoires in blood. Based on pairwise subsampling, the degree of clonotype sharing among donors was expected to be affected by sequencing depth.

The CDR3 contains 15 residues, cysteine and phenylalanine counted. Only the CDR3 part of the read is kept: 45 bases, read in frame from the first base. V is cut by 6 bases and J by 0 bases, and the space between the germline ends is 9 bases. CDR1 MNHNY and CDR2 SVGAGI were looked up in the germline V gene (reference sequence). Specimen: memory CD4+ T cells sorted from blood. This sample's cell subset or site label indicates: CD45RA-negative fraction. This chain joins TRBV6-6 to TRBJ2-6, and perhaps TRBD1 as D gene, on 5 matching bases. This receptor was taken from a woman aged 25 to 39 in good health. CDR3 sequence: CASRRQGSGANVLTF. The DNA reads as follows: TGTGCCAGCAGACGGCAGGGCTCTGGGGCCAACGTCCTGACTTTC.